The 12 T cell receptor beta chains below were found in one sample sequenced in a study of control samples from healthy donors and cancer patients (dated by TCRdb to about 2020). Libraries were made using the immunoSEQ multiplex PCR assay. TCRdb took this table from immuneACCESS and kept in-frame rearrangements with V and J called. Such tables lack part of the clones; where checked against another copy, unresolved V genes explain under half of the gap, and the rest is unexplained. This sample gives 20,000 to 30,000 clones in total; 82% of them show up just once. 23% of the sample is held by the ten biggest clonotypes. What was sequenced was PBMCs. The source is a man in his sixties with colorectal cancer.

The chain carries TRBV19 and TRBJ2-6, with D possibly matching TRBD1 (5 bases). Germline lookup yields CDR1 LNHDA and CDR2 SQIVND (reference sequence). V was shortened by 8 bases and J by 0 bases, with 8 bases between the two germline ends. CDR3 size: 14 residues. In DNA form, the CDR3 reads TGTGCCAGTCAAGACAGCTCTGGGGCCAACGTCCTGACTTTC. It translates to CASQDSSGANVLTF.

The chain couples TRBV19 to TRBJ1-2; weak D call: TRBD1 (5 bases). Germline loops: CDR1 LNHDA, CDR2 SQIVND (reference sequence). V lost 4 bases and J 3 bases, leaving 6 bases between the germline ends. The CDR3 is 12 residues long. CDR3 in DNA: TGTGCCAGTAGTAGGGGGGACTATGGCTACACCTTC. Translating it yields CASSRGDYGYTF.

The chain links TRBV7-2 to TRBJ1-4; 8 nucleotides line up with TRBD1. Per germline, CDR1 SGHTA and CDR2 FQGNSA. The CDR3 is 13 amino acids. With 5 bases clipped from V and 11 bases from J, the junction kept 7 bases outside the gene matches. The CDR3 bases are TGTGCCAGCAGCCTCGGACAGGGAGGGAAACTGTTTTTT. It encodes CASSLGQGGKLFF.

There are a few counts of this clone. The genes are TRBV6-5 and TRBJ2-7; TRBD1 agrees at 8 bases. This CDR3 is 15 amino acids long. V shed 0 bases, J shed 2 bases, and the junction held 3 bases outside the gene matches. Germline V gives CDR1 MNHEY, CDR2 SVGAGI. This CDR3 reads CASSYSRTGTYEQYF. The CDR3 bases are TGTGCCAGCAGTTACTCAAGGACAGGGACCTACGAGCAGTACTTC.

This chain connects TRBV18 to TRBJ1-4; D not resolved. Germline V gene sequence: CDR1 KGHSH, CDR2 LQKENI. This CDR3 comprises 15 residues. Trimming took off 5 bases at V and 7 bases at J, with 17 bases between the two ends. CDR3 sequence: CASSRVSRRTEKLFF. Written as DNA, the CDR3 is TGTGCCAGCTCAAGGGTATCGAGGAGGACTGAAAAACTGTTTTTT.

This clone was recorded once. The V call is TRBV9, the J call TRBJ1-2; D gene unclear. Per germline, CDR1 SGDLS and CDR2 YYNGEE. The V end was cut by 0 bases, the J end by 4 bases, with 10 bases between. The CDR3 loop spans 14 amino acids. The CDR3 spells CASSVDPDSYGYTF. In nucleotides, the CDR3 is TGTGCCAGCAGCGTAGACCCGGACTCCTATGGCTACACCTTC.

This clone was observed a handful of times. The chain recombines TRBV4-1 with TRBJ1-2; 7 nucleotides align to TRBD1. CDR3 length equals 15 residues. Trimming cost V 3 bases and J 3 bases; bases outside gene matches: 7. Germline V gives CDR1 MGHRA, CDR2 YSYEKL. This chain's CDR3 is CASSQPRGGDYGYTF. In nucleotides, the CDR3 is TGCGCCAGCAGCCAGCCCAGGGGGGGCGACTATGGCTACACCTTC.

The rearrangement uses TRBV18 and TRBJ1-1; 7 nucleotides agree with TRBD1. Germline CDR1 reads KGHSH; CDR2 reads LQKENI. The CDR3 totals 15 residues. Losses at the gene ends were 0 bases for V and 2 bases for J; bases not matched to a gene: 3. The CDR3 region is CASSPPGQPNTEAFF. CDR3 sequence (DNA): TGTGCCAGCTCACCACCGGGACAGCCCAACACTGAAGCTTTCTTT.

This clone was counted a single time. The V call is TRBV7-8, the J call TRBJ1-2, with D unresolved. V was trimmed by 2 bases and J by 0 bases, leaving 7 bases between them. CDR1 and CDR2 (germline): SGHVS, FQNEAQ. The CDR3 extends over 14 amino acids. CDR3 residues: CASSLTRTNYGYTF. The DNA of the CDR3 is TGTGCCAGCAGCTTAACTCGTACTAACTATGGCTACACCTTC.

V usage is TRBV29-1 and J usage is TRBJ1-5; TRBD1 agrees at 9 bases. The V gene end was trimmed by 6 bases and the J gene end by 4 bases; junction bases not matched to a gene: 4. The CDR3 is made up of 13 amino acids. Germline V gene lookup returns CDR1 SQVTM and CDR2 ANQGSEA. In DNA form, the CDR3 reads TGCAGCGTAGACGGGACAGGGAATCAGCCCCAGCATTTT. Its translation: CSVDGTGNQPQHF.

The chain has TRBV6-5 and TRBJ2-7; TRBD1 matches 10 bases. V gave up 6 bases and J gave up 6 bases; unmatched junction bases: 8. CDR1 and CDR2 (germline): MNHEY, SVGAGI. CDR3 length: 14 amino acids. The CDR3 region is CASRGTGVFSEQYF. The DNA for the CDR3 is TGTGCCAGCAGGGGGACAGGGGTTTTCTCCGAGCAGTACTTC.

J is TRBJ1-3 and V is TRBV30; no definite D call. From germline, CDR1 is GTSNPN and CDR2 SVGIG (reference sequence). CDR3 length: 14 residues. Trimming removed 2 bases from V and 0 bases from J, with 8 bases in between. The CDR3: CAWSLISSGNTIYF. The CDR3 DNA is TGTGCCTGGAGTTTAATTTCCTCTGGAAACACCATATATTTT. Supplemented by reference TRBV30 and TRBJ1-3, the full variable domain reads SQTIHQWPATLVQPVGSPLSLECTVEGTSNPNLYWYRQAAGRGLQLLFYSVGIGQISSEVPQNLSASRPQDRQFILSSKKLLLSDSGFYLCAWSLISSGNTIYFGEGSWLTVV.